This T cell receptor (beta chain) derives from a study of response to subunit inactivated influenza vaccine. Study observations and caveats: T cells newly recruited by each seasonal influenza vaccination are few, the authors suggested.

TCRdb processed the RT-PCR reads anew with MiXCR; each CDR3 protein has one entry. This sample carries 550,000 to 650,000 distinct CDR3 sequences, 12% of them seen once, and the ten largest clones take roughly 10%. With respect to this clonotype: The antigen is not known.

CDR1 and CDR2 from the germline V gene are LGHDT and YNNKEL (reference sequence). The CDR3 has 13 residues. Trimming took off 2 bases at V and 4 bases at J, with 8 bases between the two ends. The V and J genes are TRBV3-1 and TRBJ1-2; no clear D gene. This receptor was taken from a man aged 50 to 60 who received an inactivated influenza vaccine. Sample: PBMCs from blood, taken on the day of vaccination. In DNA form, the CDR3 reads TGTGCCAGCAGCCAACAGAGCTCCTATGGCTACACCTTC. This gives the protein CASSQQSSYGYTF.